This TCR beta chain was sequenced during a study of blood T cell repertoires in COVID-19. In the study overall: The United States, Italy and Spain supplied acute and convalescent COVID-19 samples. Nucleic acid was either cDNA or gDNA, and it came from T cells, B-cell-depleted T cells, or PBMCs.

The V gene lost 7 bases and the J gene lost 6 bases, with 9 bases spanning the gap. CDR1 and CDR2 (germline): LGHDT, YNNKEL (reference sequence). This CDR3 comprises 12 residues. Original handling: Estimation of nucleated cell counts relied on the amplification of reference gene primers. Sequenced by immunoSEQ multiplex PCR; TCRdb stores in-frame clones only, minus some. The V and J calls and clone size are taken from that table; D and trimming were inferred from the DNA. Among about 190,000 clones, almost 80% were seen once, and the ten largest hold roughly a sixth. The J gene is TRBJ2-2, the V gene TRBV3-1 (or the pseudogene TRBV3-2); D is perhaps TRBD2 (5 bases). The source material was peripheral blood. This receptor was obtained from a man in his 60s with active or convalescent COVID-19. The CDR3 sequence is CASKRPAGELFF. The CDR3 DNA reads TGTGCCAGCAAGCGGCCGGCCGGGGAGCTGTTTTTT.